Given below is one TCR beta chain in context. Its antigen is currently not known. Per-base quality was not reported, and no clone a single base away is much larger than it. This sample was taken from a study of shared clonotypes between healthy human individuals (dated by TCRdb to 2018 to 2021). As for the study more broadly: Two women and a few men aged 18 to 49 years were included in the cohort. Per donor, three plates each were used for CD4 naive and CD4 memory, two for CD8 naive, and one for CD8 memory. To estimate repertoire size and how much clonotypes are shared between individuals, the study performed deep sequencing of blood TCR repertoires from 4 to 6 healthy adults. To increase sequencing depth and limit assay-specific biases, TCR repertoire library preparation and sequencing were carried out by different laboratories using diverse techniques. Between about 0.8 and 9 billion PBMCs per donor were obtained by leukapheresis. Study-wide findings and limitations: Pairwise subsampling indicated that sequencing depth was expected to affect the degree of clonotype sharing among donors. Incomplete sequencing was indicated by rarefaction of sorted-subset datasets, despite the large sequencing depth. Estimated clonotype richness was generally larger for naive than for memory subsets. Sampling was limited to blood, and TCR repertoires in tissue likely differ from TCR repertoires in blood. The genetic and exposure-history diversity represented was limited by the small number of donors. Clonotypes shared by all four sorted-subset donors showed higher generation probabilities than non-shared clonotypes. Approximately 4.8% of naive CD4, roughly 3.6% of naive CD8, 2% to 2.5% of memory CD4, and over 0.35% of memory CD8 clonotypes were shared across several donors.

The germline V gene specifies SQVTM as CDR1 and ANQGSEA as CDR2. From its cysteine to its phenylalanine, the CDR3 spans 14 amino acids. Just the 42-base CDR3 DNA is kept, in frame starting at base 1. V is clipped by 3 bases and J by 0 bases, and the sequence between their germline boundaries is 11 bases long. TCR CDR3 regions were amplified from genomic DNA by multiplex PCR using the deep immunoSEQ assay. For each cell subset, the extracted genomic DNA was distributed evenly across all wells of several immunoSEQ 96-well plates, and each plate served as one replicate. For sorted subsets, each replicate PCR was loaded with about 0.2 ug genomic DNA, equivalent to approximately 33,000 T cell genomes. Purified libraries were quantified with a Qubit 3.0 fluorometer, sized on a Bioanalyzer 2100, and re-quantified with the KAPA Library Quantification kit. Every immunoSEQ 96-well plate was sequenced on a separate single-read 150-cycle Illumina NextSeq 550 flow cell. The authors processed their data as follows. Because only junctional sequences without quality scores were contained in the immunoSEQ output, filtering matching that applied to full-length reads could not be performed. Sequences were annotated with PyIR, a Python wrapper for IgBLAST v1.9, and V/J genes and CDR3 were assigned using IMGT germline references. Reads were removed for weak V/J assignments (E-value above 1e-6), missing CDR3, stop codons, out-of-frame junctions, or ambiguous translated residues. V3J clonotypes were defined as sequences sharing an identical inferred V gene, J gene, and CDR3 amino acid sequence. The percentage overlap between two repertoires was calculated by dividing the number of shared unique clonotypes by the size of the smaller repertoire. RTK rarefaction, the Chao1 estimator, and Recon v2.1 estimates of unobserved clonotypes were used to assess repertoire richness. Generation probabilities were computed with OLGA for all TCRbeta clonotypes obtained by the gDNA method from several donors. The table comes from immuneACCESS by way of TCRdb, which keeps in-frame sequences with V and J called. Part of the clones is missing from these tables; in studies checked, under half for an unresolved V gene and the rest for unknown reasons. V and J calls and clone size are as listed in that table; D and trimming were resolved from the DNA. The sample has hundreds of thousands of clones on record, around 92% of them singletons. The ten largest clonotypes hold less than 25% of the sample.

CD8 naive samples consisted of CD45RO-negative cells that were positively selected for CCR7, yielding a CD45RA+CCR7+ population without TemRA cells. The donors were healthy, HIV-negative adults with no recently reported acute infections or vaccinations. Only Caucasian adults living in Nashville, Tennessee, USA were represented among the donors. Blood was collected by leukapheresis, and PBMCs were isolated by Ficoll-Histopaque density gradient centrifugation and then cryopreserved in liquid nitrogen vapor phase. Analytical flow cytometry was used to check the purity and quantity of every magnetically sorted T cell population. From each sorted fraction, genomic DNA was isolated and quantified by UV absorbance on a Nanodrop 2000c.

This clonotype originated in a man under 40 in good health. Sequenced sample: naive CD8+ T cells sorted from blood. The cell subset or site label on this specimen signifies: CD45RA+CCR7+. The V and J genes are TRBV29-1 and TRBJ2-5, with a tentative D gene TRBD2 over 5 matching bases. The base sequence is TGCAGCGTTGATAGCGTGTCAGACCAAGAGACCCAGTACTTC. This is translated as CSVDSVSDQETQYF. With all but the CDR3 taken from the reference TRBV29-1 and TRBJ2-5 genes, the full variable domain is: SAVISQKPSRDICQRGTSLTIQCQVDSQVTMMFWYRQQPGQSLTLIATANQGSEATYESGFVIDKFPISRPNLTFSTLTVSNMSPEDSSIYLCSVDSVSDQETQYFGPGTRLLVL.